The clone carrying this TCR beta chain came up a few times. The antigen remains unidentified. The entry originates in a study of T cell repertoires in cytomegalovirus infection. Study in general: CMV infection and matching HLA type were both indicated by public TCR beta signatures.

TCRdb fed the reads into MiXCR, producing one record per CDR3 protein. The data show some 680,000 distinct CDR3 sequences, 35% seen once. Study-wide points: CMV-specific HLA-C-restricted TCR beta clonotypes dominated the ex vivo response. Cumulative frequency (of public TCR beta family members) identified carriers of CMV plus the relevant HLA.

The sample comprised PBMCs. This clonotype was sampled from a human donor in good health (CMV status not recorded). Some clones in this sample may be carry-over from other donors' samples.

Here the CDR3 DNA reads TGTGCCACCACCCCGGACAGGGGGCAAGAGACCCAGTACTTC. Protein sequence: CATTPDRGQETQYF. V and J are TRBV15 and TRBJ2-5; TRBD1 aligns across 10 bases. Germline CDR1 reads LNHNV; CDR2 reads YYDKDF (reference sequence). J lost 2 bases, V lost 7 bases, and 4 bases had no gene match. The CDR3 sequence is 14 residues long.